The rows below give T cell receptor beta chains drawn from one sample of a study of blood T cell repertoires in COVID-19. Clones were sequenced by immunoSEQ multiplex PCR, and TCRdb holds only the in-frame ones, with some missing. This sample carries 200,000 to 300,000 clones, roughly 86% of them seen once, and the ten largest clones take approximately 3%. Source material: peripheral blood. All receptors come from a woman aged 25 to 39 who had recovered from COVID-19. Both conserved end residues are part of each CDR3. The D gene is left open where the match is weak. Clone size is not always given. Where it is, it says once, few, many or a class for expanded clones.

clone size: .; J gene: TRBJ2-1; V gene: TRBV2; D gene: TRBD2; CDR3 protein: CASSRGTSGYNEQFF; CDR3 DNA: TGTGCCAGCAGCCGTGGGACTAGCGGCTACAATGAGCAGTTCTTC
clone size: .; J gene: TRBJ1-1; V gene: TRBV6-5; D gene: .; CDR3 protein: CASSSTGLGTEAFF; CDR3 DNA: TGTGCCAGCAGTTCTACAGGGTTGGGCACTGAAGCTTTCTTT
clone size: .; J gene: TRBJ2-1; V gene: TRBV6-2/TRBV6-3; D gene: TRBD2; CDR3 protein: CASSYATSGGALNEQFF; CDR3 DNA: TGTGCCAGCAGTTACGCGACTAGCGGGGGGGCCTTGAATGAGCAGTTCTTC
clone size: .; J gene: TRBJ1-6; V gene: TRBV19; D gene: TRBD1; CDR3 protein: CASSIGLGQGYSPLHF; CDR3 DNA: TGTGCCAGTAGTATAGGCCTGGGACAGGGGTATTCACCCCTCCACTTT
clone size: .; J gene: TRBJ2-7; V gene: TRBV6-6; D gene: .; CDR3 protein: CASSPPITMSSYEQYF; CDR3 DNA: TGTGCCAGCAGTCCACCGATCACGATGAGCTCCTACGAGCAGTACTTC
clone size: .; J gene: TRBJ1-1; V gene: TRBV7-9; D gene: TRBD1; CDR3 protein: CASSSRTGEDTEAFF; CDR3 DNA: TGTGCCAGCAGCTCCAGGACAGGGGAGGACACTGAAGCTTTCTTT
clone size: .; J gene: TRBJ2-7; V gene: TRBV18; D gene: .; CDR3 protein: CASSAEQGRGSYEQYF; CDR3 DNA: TGTGCCAGCTCAGCCGAACAGGGAAGGGGCTCCTACGAGCAGTACTTC
clone size: .; J gene: TRBJ2-2; V gene: TRBV19; D gene: .; CDR3 protein: CASSKAETGELFF; CDR3 DNA: TGTGCCAGTAGTAAGGCGGAGACCGGGGAGCTGTTTTTT
clone size: once; J gene: TRBJ1-1; V gene: TRBV20-1; D gene: TRBD1; CDR3 protein: CSANQGAGAFF; CDR3 DNA: TGCAGTGCTAACCAGGGGGCTGGTGCTTTCTTT
clone size: few; J gene: TRBJ1-1; V gene: TRBV6-1; D gene: .; CDR3 protein: CASSEDRLRAMNTEAFF; CDR3 DNA: TGTGCCAGCAGTGAAGACAGGCTCCGCGCCATGAACACTGAAGCTTTCTTT
clone size: few; J gene: TRBJ1-1; V gene: TRBV4-3; D gene: .; CDR3 protein: CASSLSPRDTEAFF; CDR3 DNA: TGCGCCAGCAGCCTCTCCCCCCGGGACACTGAAGCTTTCTTT
clone size: few; J gene: TRBJ2-1; V gene: TRBV7-6; D gene: .; CDR3 protein: CASSPISGSSYAGNEQFF; CDR3 DNA: TGTGCCAGCAGCCCCATTTCCGGTTCGAGCTACGCAGGAAATGAGCAGTTCTTC
clone size: .; J gene: TRBJ1-1; V gene: TRBV19; D gene: .; CDR3 protein: CASSFWDSGTEAFF; CDR3 DNA: TGTGCCAGTAGTTTTTGGGACTCTGGCACTGAAGCTTTCTTT
clone size: .; J gene: TRBJ2-7; V gene: TRBV7-3; D gene: .; CDR3 protein: CASSPGRTAPYEQYF; CDR3 DNA: TGTGCCAGCAGCCCTGGCCGGACTGCCCCCTACGAGCAGTACTTC
clone size: .; J gene: TRBJ2-2; V gene: TRBV19; D gene: .; CDR3 protein: CASQRSNTGELFF; CDR3 DNA: TGTGCCAGCCAGCGGTCAAACACCGGGGAGCTGTTTTTT
clone size: .; J gene: TRBJ2-6; V gene: TRBV18; D gene: TRBD1; CDR3 protein: CASSPGQISSGANVLTF; CDR3 DNA: TGTGCCAGCTCACCGGGACAGATAAGCTCTGGGGCCAACGTCCTGACTTTC
clone size: .; J gene: TRBJ1-2; V gene: TRBV4-2; D gene: TRBD1; CDR3 protein: CASSPGTGANNYGYTF; CDR3 DNA: TGTGCCAGCAGCCCCGGGACAGGGGCGAATAACTATGGCTACACCTTC
clone size: .; J gene: TRBJ1-2; V gene: TRBV4-2; D gene: TRBD1; CDR3 protein: CASSQDPGGVDYGYTF; CDR3 DNA: TGTGCCAGCAGCCAAGATCCAGGGGGAGTGGACTATGGCTACACCTTC
clone size: .; J gene: TRBJ2-2; V gene: TRBV5-1; D gene: TRBD1; CDR3 protein: CASSLQGASGELFF; CDR3 DNA: TGCGCCAGCAGCTTGCAGGGGGCCTCCGGGGAGCTGTTTTTT
clone size: .; J gene: TRBJ2-7; V gene: TRBV3-1/TRBV3-2; D gene: TRBD1; CDR3 protein: CASSLTGVSGEQYF; CDR3 DNA: TGTGCCAGCAGCCTGACAGGGGTAAGCGGCGAGCAGTACTTC
clone size: .; J gene: TRBJ2-1; V gene: TRBV18; D gene: TRBD1; CDR3 protein: CASSPDRGNEQFF; CDR3 DNA: TGTGCCAGCTCACCGGACAGGGGCAATGAGCAGTTCTTC
clone size: .; J gene: TRBJ2-5; V gene: TRBV21-1; D gene: .; CDR3 protein: CASRATGIETQYF; CDR3 DNA: TGTGCCAGCAGAGCCACGGGGATAGAGACCCAGTACTTC
clone size: once; J gene: TRBJ1-2; V gene: TRBV6-1; D gene: .; CDR3 protein: CASSDVSIYGYTF; CDR3 DNA: TGTGCCAGCAGTGACGTCTCTATTTATGGCTACACCTTC
clone size: .; J gene: TRBJ1-6; V gene: TRBV6-2/TRBV6-3; D gene: TRBD1; CDR3 protein: CASSHLGTGGKDYNSPLHF; CDR3 DNA: TGTGCCAGCAGTCACCTCGGGACAGGGGGCAAAGATTATAATTCACCCCTCCACTTT
clone size: .; J gene: TRBJ1-2; V gene: TRBV6-5; D gene: .; CDR3 protein: CASLSYGYTF; CDR3 DNA: TGTGCCAGCCTCTCCTATGGCTACACCTTC
clone size: .; J gene: TRBJ2-6; V gene: TRBV5-1; D gene: TRBD1; CDR3 protein: CASSTGERAGANVLTF; CDR3 DNA: TGCGCCAGCAGTACAGGGGAACGAGCTGGGGCCAACGTCCTGACTTTC
clone size: .; J gene: TRBJ2-7; V gene: TRBV11-3; D gene: .; CDR3 protein: CASSLVLGDEQYF; CDR3 DNA: TGTGCCAGCAGCTTAGTATTAGGGGACGAGCAGTACTTC
clone size: .; J gene: TRBJ2-5; V gene: TRBV24-1; D gene: .; CDR3 protein: CATSDGGGQETQYF; CDR3 DNA: TGTGCCACCAGTGATGGGGGGGGGCAGGAGACCCAGTACTTC
clone size: .; J gene: TRBJ1-1; V gene: TRBV19; D gene: .; CDR3 protein: CASSIGGAGTEAFF; CDR3 DNA: TGTGCCAGTAGTATTGGGGGCGCGGGTACTGAAGCTTTCTTT
clone size: .; J gene: TRBJ2-1; V gene: TRBV3-1/TRBV3-2; D gene: .; CDR3 protein: CASSPNYYNEQFF; CDR3 DNA: TGTGCCAGCAGCCCCAACTATTACAATGAGCAGTTCTTC
clone size: .; J gene: TRBJ1-5; V gene: TRBV27; D gene: TRBD1; CDR3 protein: CASSPGQLYSNQPQHF; CDR3 DNA: TGTGCCAGCAGTCCGGGACAGCTTTATAGCAATCAGCCCCAGCATTTT
clone size: .; J gene: TRBJ2-5; V gene: TRBV4-1; D gene: .; CDR3 protein: CASSWTELETQYF; CDR3 DNA: TGCGCCAGCAGTTGGACTGAGTTAGAGACCCAGTACTTC
clone size: .; J gene: TRBJ2-2; V gene: TRBV7-9; D gene: TRBD1; CDR3 protein: CASSLAPDRLRDTGELFF; CDR3 DNA: TGTGCCAGCAGCTTAGCTCCGGACAGGCTTCGGGACACCGGGGAGCTGTTTTTT
clone size: .; J gene: TRBJ1-1; V gene: TRBV5-1; D gene: .; CDR3 protein: CASSASGKPAEAFF; CDR3 DNA: TGCGCCAGCAGCGCCTCAGGGAAGCCCGCTGAAGCTTTCTTT
clone size: .; J gene: TRBJ2-2; V gene: TRBV5-1; D gene: .; CDR3 protein: CASSHRSRGNTGELFF; CDR3 DNA: TGCGCCAGCTCACATCGCTCACGGGGGAACACCGGGGAGCTGTTTTTT
clone size: .; J gene: TRBJ1-2; V gene: TRBV10-3; D gene: TRBD1; CDR3 protein: CAIGTGGVIADGYTF; CDR3 DNA: TGTGCCATCGGGACAGGGGGTGTCATCGCGGATGGCTACACCTTC
clone size: .; J gene: TRBJ2-1; V gene: TRBV4-1; D gene: TRBD2; CDR3 protein: CASSQPKRGVEQFF; CDR3 DNA: TGCGCCAGCAGCCAACCCAAGCGGGGAGTTGAGCAGTTCTTC
clone size: .; J gene: TRBJ2-5; V gene: TRBV3-1/TRBV3-2; D gene: .; CDR3 protein: CASSQGRTQYF; CDR3 DNA: TGTGCCAGCAGCCAAGGTAGAACCCAGTACTTC
clone size: .; J gene: TRBJ2-7; V gene: TRBV6-1; D gene: TRBD1; CDR3 protein: CASGGQGRQYF; CDR3 DNA: TGTGCCAGCGGCGGACAGGGGCGGCAGTACTTC
clone size: .; J gene: TRBJ2-2; V gene: TRBV6-5; D gene: .; CDR3 protein: CASSFRGGPGELFF; CDR3 DNA: TGTGCCAGCAGTTTTCGTGGGGGCCCCGGGGAGCTGTTTTTT
clone size: .; J gene: TRBJ2-1; V gene: TRBV5-1; D gene: TRBD1; CDR3 protein: CASTLRTGGFTYNEQFF; CDR3 DNA: TGCGCCAGCACCCTCCGAACAGGGGGCTTCACCTACAATGAGCAGTTCTTC
clone size: .; J gene: TRBJ2-7; V gene: TRBV19; D gene: TRBD2; CDR3 protein: CASSWSASGGYEQYF; CDR3 DNA: TGTGCCAGTAGTTGGTCGGCTAGCGGAGGTTACGAGCAGTACTTC
clone size: .; J gene: TRBJ2-2; V gene: TRBV5-4; D gene: TRBD2; CDR3 protein: CASSLARRGANTGELFF; CDR3 DNA: TGTGCCAGCAGCTTGGCGAGGCGGGGGGCCAACACCGGGGAGCTGTTTTTT
clone size: .; J gene: TRBJ2-3; V gene: TRBV4-2; D gene: TRBD2; CDR3 protein: CASSQEGTSGIRPDTQYF; CDR3 DNA: TGTGCCAGCAGCCAAGAGGGGACTAGCGGCATACGCCCAGATACGCAGTATTTT
clone size: .; J gene: TRBJ1-6; V gene: TRBV19; D gene: .; CDR3 protein: CASTGGNSPLHF; CDR3 DNA: TGTGCCAGCACAGGTGGAAATTCACCCCTCCACTTT
clone size: .; J gene: TRBJ2-2; V gene: TRBV2; D gene: .; CDR3 protein: CASKFQATNTGELFF; CDR3 DNA: TGTGCCAGCAAGTTCCAAGCGACGAACACCGGGGAGCTGTTTTTT
clone size: .; J gene: TRBJ2-3; V gene: TRBV4-2; D gene: TRBD2; CDR3 protein: CASSQEGLVGTDTQYF; CDR3 DNA: TGTGCCAGCAGCCAAGAGGGACTAGTCGGCACAGATACGCAGTATTTT
clone size: .; J gene: TRBJ2-3; V gene: TRBV2; D gene: TRBD1; CDR3 protein: CASSTLRGDRNNF; CDR3 DNA: TGTGCCAGCAGTACGTTACGTGGGGACAGAAATAATTTT
clone size: .; J gene: TRBJ1-1; V gene: TRBV9; D gene: .; CDR3 protein: CASSVGTMNTEAFF; CDR3 DNA: TGTGCCAGCAGCGTAGGGACAATGAACACTGAAGCTTTCTTT
clone size: .; J gene: TRBJ1-2; V gene: TRBV7-9; D gene: .; CDR3 protein: CASSPFGREDSNYGYTF; CDR3 DNA: TGTGCCAGCAGCCCCTTCGGCAGGGAGGATTCTAACTATGGCTACACCTTC
clone size: .; J gene: TRBJ2-1; V gene: TRBV18; D gene: TRBD1; CDR3 protein: CASSPPPTGGIYNEQFF; CDR3 DNA: TGTGCCAGCTCACCACCCCCAACAGGGGGGATCTACAATGAGCAGTTCTTC
clone size: .; J gene: TRBJ1-1; V gene: TRBV5-4; D gene: .; CDR3 protein: CASSPPAGTEAFF; CDR3 DNA: TGTGCCAGCAGCCCCCCCGCGGGGACTGAAGCTTTCTTT